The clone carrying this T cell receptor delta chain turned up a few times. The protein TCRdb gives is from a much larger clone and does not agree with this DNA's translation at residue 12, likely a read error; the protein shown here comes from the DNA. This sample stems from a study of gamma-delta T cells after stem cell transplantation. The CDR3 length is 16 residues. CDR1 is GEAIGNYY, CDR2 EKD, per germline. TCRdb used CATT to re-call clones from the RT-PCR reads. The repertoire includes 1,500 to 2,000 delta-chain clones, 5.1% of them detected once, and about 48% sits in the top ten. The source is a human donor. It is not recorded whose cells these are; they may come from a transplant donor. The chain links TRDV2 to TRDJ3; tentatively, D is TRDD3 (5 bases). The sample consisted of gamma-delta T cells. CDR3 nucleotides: TGTGCCTGTGACCCCCAGAGCTCCTGGGACACCCAACAGATGTTTTTC. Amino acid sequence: CACDPQSSWDTQQMFF.